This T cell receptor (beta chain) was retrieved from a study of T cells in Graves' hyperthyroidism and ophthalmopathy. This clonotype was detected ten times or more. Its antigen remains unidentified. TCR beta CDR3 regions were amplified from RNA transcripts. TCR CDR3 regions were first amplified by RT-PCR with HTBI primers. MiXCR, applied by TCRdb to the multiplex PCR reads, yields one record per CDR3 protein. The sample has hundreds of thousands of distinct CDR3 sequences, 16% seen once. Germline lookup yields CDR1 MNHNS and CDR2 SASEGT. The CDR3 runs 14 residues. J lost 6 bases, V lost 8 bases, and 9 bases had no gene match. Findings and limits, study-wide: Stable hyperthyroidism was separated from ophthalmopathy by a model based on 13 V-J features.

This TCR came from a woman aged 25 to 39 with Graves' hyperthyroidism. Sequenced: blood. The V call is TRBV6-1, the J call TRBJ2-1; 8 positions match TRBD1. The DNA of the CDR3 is TGTGCCAGCTCCCCCGGGACAGGTATCAATGAGCAGTTCTTC. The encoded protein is CASSPGTGINEQFF.